Shown below are 29 T cell receptor beta chains from a single sample sequenced in a study of identical twins. TCRdb used MiXCR to reprocess the 5' RACE reads, holding one entry per CDR3 protein. The sample yields under 1 million distinct CDR3 sequences, approximately 13% seen once. The data were also submitted as part of a second study, on yellow fever vaccine responses in identical twins.

The sequenced sample consisted of PBMCs. The receptors come from a woman in her late teens or twenties in good health.

This chain uses TRBV6-1 with TRBJ2-7; D might be TRBD1 (5 bases). CDR1 and CDR2 from the germline V gene are MNHNS and SASEGT. Trimming shortened V by 7 bases and J by 0 bases, and 13 bases separated the two germline ends. The CDR3 totals 14 residues. The CDR3 region is CASTARQSSYEQYF. The CDR3 nucleotides are TGTGCCAGCACCGCCCGACAGAGCTCCTACGAGCAGTACTTC.

This clonotype was observed a handful of times. CDR3 sequence: CASSSLRAGTYEQYV. CDR3 sequence (DNA): TGTGCCAGCAGCTCCCTGAGAGCGGGGACATACGAGCAGTACGTC. The chain combines TRBV11-2 with TRBJ2-7, with D perhaps matching TRBD2 (7 bases). This CDR3 region has 15 residues. Germline V gene lookup returns CDR1 SGHAT and CDR2 FQNNGV. V was pared by 4 bases and J by 4 bases, with 17 bases between.

The chain combines TRBV29-1 with TRBJ2-3; no firm D call. CDR1 and CDR2 (germline): SQVTM, ANQGSEA. There are 14 residues in the CDR3. With 6 bases removed from V and 0 bases from J, the gap between germline ends came to 13 bases. The CDR3 is CSVYQTSSTDTQYF. CDR3 bases: TGCAGCGTCTACCAGACCTCTAGCACAGATACGCAGTATTTT.

This clonotype came up many times. The chain uses TRBV10-3 and TRBJ1-4, with D unresolved. The CDR3 is made up of 12 amino acids. CDR1 is ENHRY and CDR2 is SYGVKD in the germline V gene. The V end was cut by 2 bases, the J end by 8 bases, with 6 bases between. The CDR3 reads CAISEGGEKLFF. The CDR3 nucleotides read TGTGCCATCAGTGAGGGTGGGGAAAAACTGTTTTTT.

This clonotype was observed at least ten times. The gene calls are TRBV29-1 and TRBJ1-1, with D tentatively TRBD1 (5 bases). The V gene's germline CDR1 is SQVTM and CDR2 ANQGSEA. The CDR3 is 10 amino acids. Trimming removed 4 bases from V and 6 bases from J, with 6 bases in between. In DNA form, the CDR3 reads TGCAGCGTTGGGGGGGCTGAAGCTTTCTTT. Amino acid sequence: CSVGGAEAFF.

The chain is built from TRBV13 and TRBJ2-7; no clear D gene. The CDR3 sequence is 14 residues long. Per the germline V gene, CDR1 is PRHDT and CDR2 is FYEKMQ (reference sequence). V lost 3 bases and J 4 bases, leaving 13 bases between the germline ends. The CDR3 loop reads CASSLRLQLYEQYF. CDR3 in DNA: TGTGCCAGCAGCTTGAGGCTTCAACTGTACGAGCAGTACTTC.

This clonotype was observed a few times. The V and J genes are TRBV20-1 and TRBJ2-5; D not resolved. Looked up from germline, CDR1 is DFQATT and CDR2 is SNEGSKA (reference sequence). CDR3 length equals 12 residues. V dropped 3 bases and J dropped 3 bases, with 8 bases sitting between them. CDR3 sequence (DNA): TGCAGTGCTAGTTTAGGGAAAGAGACCCAGTACTTC. Protein sequence: CSASLGKETQYF.

The chain combines TRBV11-2 with TRBJ2-5; 13 bases line up with TRBD2. V gave up 1 base and J gave up 5 bases; unmatched junction bases: 10. Germline V gene data show CDR1 as SGHAT and CDR2 as FQNNGV. There are 18 residues in the CDR3. The CDR3 sequence is CASSLGLLAGGVGETQYF. CDR3 bases: TGTGCCAGCAGCTTAGGCCTACTAGCGGGGGGGGTCGGGGAGACCCAGTACTTC. The full variable domain, with the rest looked up from reference TRBV11-2 and TRBJ2-5, is EAGVAQSPRYKIIEKRQSVAFWCNPISGHATLYWYQQILGQGPKLLIQFQNNGVVDDSQLPKDRFSAERLKGVDSTLKIQPAKLEDSAVYLCASSLGLLAGGVGETQYFGPGTRLLVL.

This clonotype turned up a few times. V is TRBV12-3 or TRBV12-4 and J is TRBJ1-2; D is perhaps TRBD1 (5 bases). The CDR3 consists of 12 residues. V was trimmed by 4 bases and J by 8 bases, leaving 11 bases between them. Here the CDR3 DNA reads TGTGCCAGCAGTTATGTGGGGGAAGGCTACACCTTC. Its translation: CASSYVGEGYTF.

This clonotype has at least ten counts. This chain joins TRBV25-1 and TRBJ2-7; 10 positions agree with TRBD1. Germline CDR1 is MGHDK and CDR2 is SYGVNS. V lost 7 bases and J lost 4; bases outside the gene matches: 10. This CDR3 region has 15 residues. The CDR3 is CASTPPGQGEYEQYF. The CDR3 bases are TGTGCCAGCACCCCTCCCGGACAGGGGGAATACGAGCAGTACTTC.

Ten or more counts support this clonotype. The rearrangement uses TRBV12-3 or TRBV12-4 and TRBJ1-1; D possibly corresponds to TRBD1 (5 bases). The germline V and J ends were trimmed by 6 bases and 0 bases, with 11 bases remaining between them. The CDR3 totals 14 residues. The CDR3 DNA reads TGTGCCAGCAGCTTGGGCAGGGTGAACACTGAAGCTTTCTTT. This sequence encodes CASSLGRVNTEAFF.

This clonotype was seen more than once but under ten times. This chain uses TRBV3-1 with TRBJ2-7; D is possibly TRBD1 or TRBD2 (5 bases each). This CDR3 spans 15 amino acids. V lost 2 bases and J lost 2, with 13 bases in between. Germline CDR1 and CDR2: LGHDT and YNNKEL (reference sequence). CDR3 amino acids: CASSQTEDNPYEQYF. The CDR3 DNA reads as TGTGCCAGCAGCCAAACGGAGGACAACCCCTACGAGCAGTACTTC.

Only a few counts were recorded for this clonotype. The genes are TRBV19 and TRBJ2-1, with 9 bases matching TRBD2. This CDR3 comprises 18 residues. Germline loops: CDR1 LNHDA, CDR2 SQIVND (reference sequence). V lost 8 bases and J lost 0; bases outside the gene matches: 14. The DNA of the CDR3 is TGTGCCAGTCAGCTAAAGGCCCAGCGGGGGGACTCCTACAATGAGCAGTTCTTC. It yields the protein CASQLKAQRGDSYNEQFF.

This clonotype appeared a few times. The V call is TRBV28, the J call TRBJ2-1, with 7 bases lining up with TRBD1. V trimming: 5 bases; J trimming: 3 bases; junction bases outside the gene matches: 4. Germline-derived CDR1 and CDR2 are MDHEN and SYDVKM. The CDR3 loop spans 14 amino acids. The CDR3 DNA is TGTGCCAGCAGTGCCGGGACAGTCTACAATGAGCAGTTCTTC. Amino acid sequence: CASSAGTVYNEQFF.

The table lists this clonotype with many counts. The V gene is TRBV2, the J gene TRBJ1-5, with unresolved D. This CDR3 has 13 amino acids. Germline assignment: CDR1 SNHLY and CDR2 FYNNEI. The V and J ends lost 7 bases and 7 bases respectively, with 14 bases between them. Written as DNA, the CDR3 is TGTGCCAGCACCGGGGAGGGTACCCAGCCCCAGCATTTT. Its translation is CASTGEGTQPQHF.

This clonotype showed up just a few times. The V gene is TRBV27, the J gene TRBJ1-4; D call uncertain. CDR3 length: 15 residues. Germline V lookup: CDR1 MNHEY, CDR2 SMNVEV (reference sequence). The V and J ends lost 11 bases and 5 bases respectively, with 21 bases between them. This chain's CDR3 is CAGSPPEGSNEKLFF. In DNA form, the CDR3 reads TGTGCCGGGAGCCCCCCCGAGGGTTCAAATGAAAAACTGTTTTTT.

This clonotype has a count of ten or more. CDR3 in DNA: TGCAGCGTCGCCGGGACAGGGGAAAAACTGTTTTTT. It specifies CSVAGTGEKLFF. The chain links TRBV29-1 to TRBJ1-4; 9 bases agree with TRBD1. The CDR3 spans 12 residues. The germline CDR1 and CDR2 sequences are SQVTM and ANQGSEA. Trimming removed 6 bases from V and 8 bases from J; junction bases left unmatched: 4.

This clonotype was counted only a few times. The chain recombines TRBV10-1 with TRBJ1-4, with TRBD1 as a possible D gene (5 bases). Germline loops: CDR1 WNHNN, CDR2 SYGVQD (reference sequence). V shed 3 bases and J shed 10 bases, with 15 bases lying between them. The CDR3 loop spans 14 amino acids. CDR3 nucleotides: TGCGCCAGCAGTGATAGGCAGGGCTTCGGAAAACTGTTTTTT. Encoded protein: CASSDRQGFGKLFF.

This clonotype appeared a few times. The chain has TRBV20-1 and TRBJ1-1; D unclear. CDR3 length: 13 amino acids. Deletions cut 6 bases from V and 2 bases from J, with 13 bases between. CDR1 and CDR2 (germline): DFQATT, SNEGSKA (reference sequence). The CDR3 protein is CSAKMRINTEAFF. For the CDR3, the DNA is TGCAGTGCCAAGATGCGGATTAACACTGAAGCTTTCTTT.

This clonotype occurred many times. The rearrangement uses TRBV20-1 and TRBJ1-5; D may be TRBD1 (6 bases). Germline CDR1 and CDR2: DFQATT and SNEGSKA (reference sequence). CDR3 size: 15 residues. With 6 bases removed from V and 3 bases from J, the gap between germline ends came to 18 bases. Here the CDR3 DNA reads TGCAGTGCCAAGCGGTCGAGGGGGAACAATCAGCCCCAGCATTTT. It yields the protein CSAKRSRGNNQPQHF.

This clonotype was seen more than once but under ten times. This sequence joins TRBV28 and TRBJ1-6, with D uncertain. Germline CDR1 and CDR2: MDHEN and SYDVKM. This CDR3 has 14 residues. V lost 3 bases and J 7 bases, leaving 10 bases between the germline ends. CDR3 protein: CASSFPRGNSPLHF. CDR3 bases: TGTGCCAGCAGTTTTCCCCGAGGGAATTCACCCCTCCACTTT. The full variable domain, in which reference TRBV28 and TRBJ1-6 provide the parts outside the CDR3, is DVKVTQSSRYLVKRTGEKVFLECVQDMDHENMFWYRQDPGLGLRLIYFSYDVKMKEKGDIPEGYSVSREKKERFSLILESASTNQTSMYLCASSFPRGNSPLHFGNGTRLTVT.

The chain links TRBV2 to TRBJ2-1, with a tentative D call TRBD2 (6 bases). This CDR3 is 14 amino acids long. V gave up 5 bases and J gave up 12 bases, with 20 bases separating them. CDR1 is SNHLY, CDR2 FYNNEI, per germline. Here the CDR3 DNA reads TGTGCCAGCAGTACCTTCTCGGGTTTGGGGGGGCAGTTCTTC. Protein sequence: CASSTFSGLGGQFF.

V usage is TRBV5-8 and J usage is TRBJ2-1; 7 bases align to TRBD2. The CDR3 has 17 residues. With 4 bases clipped from V and 0 bases from J, the junction kept 10 bases outside the gene matches. In germline, CDR1 is SGHTS, CDR2 YDEGEE. CDR3 residues: CASSASLAASSYNEQFF. The DNA for the CDR3 is TGTGCCAGCAGCGCCTCTCTAGCGGCGAGCTCCTACAATGAGCAGTTCTTC.

The chain joins TRBV10-3 to TRBJ1-1; D gene ambiguous. Trimming cost V 4 bases and J 1 base, with 10 bases left between them. The germline V gene encodes CDR1 ENHRY and CDR2 SYGVKD. The CDR3 has 14 amino acids. CDR3 coding DNA: TGTGCCATCAGTGTAGAGGGAGGGAACACTGAAGCTTTCTTT. It codes for CAISVEGGNTEAFF.

In its sample, this clonotype was seen a few times. This chain joins TRBV20-1 and TRBJ2-3, with D unclear. CDR3 size: 19 residues. CDR1 DFQATT and CDR2 SNEGSKA come from the germline V gene (reference sequence). V was clipped by 5 bases and J by 0 bases, with 27 bases between them. The CDR3 DNA reads as TGCAGTGCTGTCGACCAAGAGTCCCAAGTCACCGACAGCACAGATACGCAGTATTTT. Its protein is CSAVDQESQVTDSTDTQYF.

This clonotype has a handful of counts. The DNA for the CDR3 is TGTGCCAGCAGTCCCGGGGGAGGAACAACTAATGAAAAACTGTTTTTT. Translated: CASSPGGGTTNEKLFF. The V gene is TRBV12-3 or TRBV12-4, the J gene TRBJ1-4; tentatively, D is TRBD1 (5 bases). Trimming cost V 5 bases and J 0 bases, with 13 bases left between them. The CDR3 has 16 residues.

This clonotype was seen many times. V usage is TRBV10-3 and J usage is TRBJ2-1, with 8 bases matching TRBD1. Unmatched junction bases numbered 6, after V lost 4 bases and J lost 7 bases. Germline assignment: CDR1 ENHRY and CDR2 SYGVKD. This CDR3 is 14 amino acids long. The CDR3 nucleotides read TGTGCCATCAGTGCGACAGGGGAACTAAATGAGCAGTTCTTC. It translates to CAISATGELNEQFF.

This clonotype was observed a handful of times. The chain carries TRBV5-1 and TRBJ2-4, with TRBD1 identical over 7 bases. The germline CDR1 and CDR2 sequences are SGHRS and YFSETQ. CDR3 length: 14 amino acids. J lost 4 bases, V lost 0 bases, and 1 base had no gene match. Here the CDR3 reads CASSLEGQKNIQYF. In DNA, the CDR3 is TGCGCCAGCAGCTTGGAGGGACAGAAAAACATTCAGTACTTC.

The V gene is TRBV12-3 or TRBV12-4, the J gene TRBJ1-1; TRBD1 is a possible D gene (5 bases). V lost 2 bases to trimming and J lost 1 base, with 14 bases between them. CDR3 length: 16 residues. The CDR3 sequence is CASSLRWGTRNTEAFF. CDR3 DNA: TGTGCCAGCAGTTTAAGGTGGGGGACGAGGAACACTGAAGCTTTCTTT.